These T cell receptor beta chains were read from a single sample in a study of T cells after yellow fever vaccination. TCRdb passed the 5' RACE reads through MiXCR, listing each CDR3 protein once. Of under 300,000 distinct CDR3 sequences in the sample, 10% to 15% were seen once. Sequences were derived from CD4+ T cells sorted from PBMCs, sampled 45 days after the yellow fever booster vaccination. These receptors came from a man aged 25 to 45 who received the YFV17D yellow fever vaccine. The CDR3 runs from the conserved cysteine through the conserved F or W.

cdr3_aa,v_call,j_call,cdr3_length
CASRYHSSTDTQYF,TRBV5-1,TRBJ2-3,14
CASNRQGSYNEQFF,TRBV14,TRBJ2-1,14
CASSSAPAASSYEQYF,TRBV5-1,TRBJ2-7,16
CASSIMSGLAGAHEQFF,TRBV7-8,TRBJ2-1,17
CASSPGPGLAGFHEQFF,TRBV12-3/TRBV12-4,TRBJ2-1,17
CATRIGFTENTEAFF,TRBV24-1,TRBJ1-1,15
CASSLTASMPGELFF,TRBV5-1,TRBJ2-2,15
CSVAGSGRYEQYF,TRBV29-1,TRBJ2-7,13
CASSDVRGLSYEQYF,TRBV25-1,TRBJ2-7,15
CASSPNRDYGYTF,TRBV5-6,TRBJ1-2,13
CASSVEGFGYNEQLF,TRBV6-4,TRBJ2-1,15